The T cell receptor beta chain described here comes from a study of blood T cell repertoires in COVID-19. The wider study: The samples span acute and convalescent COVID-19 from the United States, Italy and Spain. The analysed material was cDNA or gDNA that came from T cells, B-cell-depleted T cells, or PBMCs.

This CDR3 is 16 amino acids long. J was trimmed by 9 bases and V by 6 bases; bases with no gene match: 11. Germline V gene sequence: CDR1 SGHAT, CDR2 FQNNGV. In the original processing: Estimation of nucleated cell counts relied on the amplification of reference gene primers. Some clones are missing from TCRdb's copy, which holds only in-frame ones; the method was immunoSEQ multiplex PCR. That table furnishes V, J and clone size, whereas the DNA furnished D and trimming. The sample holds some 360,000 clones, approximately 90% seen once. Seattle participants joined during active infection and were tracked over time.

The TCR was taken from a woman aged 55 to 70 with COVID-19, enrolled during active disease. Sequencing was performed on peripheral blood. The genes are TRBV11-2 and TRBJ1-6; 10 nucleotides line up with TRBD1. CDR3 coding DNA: TGTGCCAGCAGTTCCGTCCTGGACAGGGGGACTTCACCCCTCCACTTT. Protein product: CASSSVLDRGTSPLHF.